The rows below give T cell receptor beta chains drawn from one sample of a study of blood T cell repertoires in COVID-19. The data were produced by immunoSEQ multiplex PCR, yet TCRdb's version contains in-frame clones alone and is incomplete. The table lists around 340,000 clones, about nine tenths of them singletons. Sequencing used PBMCs or T cells enriched from blood (not recorded which). The receptors derive from a woman in her twenties or thirties who had been exposed to COVID-19. CDR3s include the opening cysteine and the closing phenylalanine or tryptophan. The order of the fields is J gene, V gene, D gene, clone size, CDR3 protein, CDR3 DNA. D genes are given only for firm matches. Some rows have no size entry. The others give once, few or many, or a class for an expanded clone.

j_call: TRBJ1-5
v_call: TRBV19
d_call: .
clone_size: .
cdr3_aa: CASSIDRTLGGRGHLFQPQHF
cdr3_nt: TGTGCCAGTAGTATAGATAGGACCCTGGGCGGCAGGGGCCATTTGTTTCAGCCCCAGCATTTT

j_call: TRBJ1-1
v_call: TRBV24-1
d_call: TRBD1
clone_size: .
cdr3_aa: CATSDSTGGNTEAFF
cdr3_nt: TGTGCCACCAGTGATTCTACAGGGGGTAACACTGAAGCTTTCTTT

j_call: TRBJ2-7
v_call: TRBV6-2/TRBV6-3
d_call: TRBD2
clone_size: .
cdr3_aa: CASSNEGLAGVREQYF
cdr3_nt: TGTGCCAGCAGCAACGAGGGACTAGCGGGAGTCAGGGAGCAGTACTTC

j_call: TRBJ2-1
v_call: TRBV4-2
d_call: TRBD2
clone_size: .
cdr3_aa: CASSQVMGLAGVDYYNEQFF
cdr3_nt: TGTGCCAGCAGCCAAGTGATGGGACTAGCGGGAGTGGACTACTACAATGAGCAGTTCTTC

j_call: TRBJ2-4
v_call: TRBV27
d_call: TRBD2
clone_size: .
cdr3_aa: CASSDGTTGNLAKNIQYF
cdr3_nt: TGTGCCAGCAGTGACGGGACTACCGGTAACCTAGCCAAAAACATTCAGTACTTC

j_call: TRBJ2-2
v_call: TRBV6-1
d_call: .
clone_size: once
cdr3_aa: CASSEIGGAANTGELFF
cdr3_nt: TGTGCCAGCAGTGAAATTGGAGGGGCCGCGAACACCGGGGAGCTGTTTTTT

j_call: TRBJ2-5
v_call: TRBV18
d_call: TRBD1
clone_size: .
cdr3_aa: CASSAAGTEQETQYF
cdr3_nt: TGTGCCAGCTCAGCCGCCGGGACAGAACAAGAGACCCAGTACTTC

j_call: TRBJ1-1
v_call: TRBV6-6
d_call: TRBD1
clone_size: .
cdr3_aa: CASSYPKQGINTEAFF
cdr3_nt: TGTGCCAGCAGTTACCCCAAACAGGGGATCAACACTGAAGCTTTCTTT

j_call: TRBJ2-3
v_call: TRBV11-1
d_call: .
clone_size: .
cdr3_aa: CASSRREAGSDTQYF
cdr3_nt: TGTGCCAGCTCCAGAAGGGAAGCGGGTTCGGATACGCAGTATTTT

j_call: TRBJ1-1
v_call: TRBV11-3
d_call: .
clone_size: .
cdr3_aa: CASSSLGGTLNTEAFF
cdr3_nt: TGTGCCAGCAGCTCCCTCGGTGGGACACTGAACACTGAAGCTTTCTTT

j_call: TRBJ2-1
v_call: TRBV14
d_call: TRBD1
clone_size: .
cdr3_aa: CASSPYRQGKNEQFF
cdr3_nt: TGTGCCAGCAGCCCCTACCGACAGGGTAAGAATGAGCAGTTCTTC

j_call: TRBJ1-2
v_call: TRBV28
d_call: TRBD1
clone_size: .
cdr3_aa: CASSSPGQGYGYTF
cdr3_nt: TGTGCCAGCAGTTCCCCGGGACAGGGGTATGGCTACACCTTC

j_call: TRBJ1-1
v_call: TRBV5-5
d_call: TRBD1
clone_size: .
cdr3_aa: CASSLGGTAKNTEAFF
cdr3_nt: TGTGCCAGCAGCTTGGGGGGGACAGCAAAGAACACTGAAGCTTTCTTT

j_call: TRBJ2-7
v_call: TRBV4-1
d_call: .
clone_size: .
cdr3_aa: CASSQDRGEQYF
cdr3_nt: TGCGCCAGCAGCCAAGATCGAGGGGAGCAGTACTTC

j_call: TRBJ1-5
v_call: TRBV12-5
d_call: TRBD1
clone_size: .
cdr3_aa: CASGLRDRGNQPQHF
cdr3_nt: TGTGCTAGTGGACTCCGGGACAGGGGCAATCAGCCCCAGCATTTT

j_call: TRBJ2-1
v_call: TRBV21-1
d_call: .
clone_size: .
cdr3_aa: CASSNRTGLSLNEQFF
cdr3_nt: TGTGCCAGCAGCAATCGGACAGGTCTATCCCTCAATGAGCAGTTCTTC

j_call: TRBJ2-5
v_call: TRBV27
d_call: TRBD2
clone_size: once
cdr3_aa: CASSLVLAGGPFQETQYF
cdr3_nt: TGTGCCAGCAGTTTAGTGCTAGCGGGAGGGCCTTTCCAAGAGACCCAGTACTTC

j_call: TRBJ2-2
v_call: TRBV7-9
d_call: TRBD1
clone_size: .
cdr3_aa: CASSLVAGTANTGELFF
cdr3_nt: TGTGCCAGCAGCTTAGTAGCCGGGACAGCGAACACCGGGGAGCTGTTTTTT

j_call: TRBJ2-7
v_call: TRBV6-2/TRBV6-3
d_call: TRBD2
clone_size: .
cdr3_aa: CASSYEGSGGDEQYF
cdr3_nt: TGTGCCAGCAGTTACGAGGGTAGCGGGGGGGACGAGCAGTACTTC

j_call: TRBJ2-2
v_call: TRBV2
d_call: .
clone_size: .
cdr3_aa: CASRGGGRGELFF
cdr3_nt: TGTGCCAGCAGAGGGGGGGGCCGCGGGGAGCTGTTTTTT

j_call: TRBJ2-7
v_call: TRBV19
d_call: TRBD1
clone_size: .
cdr3_aa: CASSPTGVAYEQYF
cdr3_nt: TGTGCCAGTAGTCCCACAGGGGTTGCCTACGAGCAGTACTTC

j_call: TRBJ2-3
v_call: TRBV7-2
d_call: .
clone_size: few
cdr3_aa: CASSLSTDTQYF
cdr3_nt: TGTGCCAGCAGCCTCAGCACAGATACGCAGTATTTT

j_call: TRBJ2-2
v_call: TRBV3-1/TRBV3-2
d_call: .
clone_size: .
cdr3_aa: CASSQRRGQSTGELFF
cdr3_nt: TGTGCCAGCAGCCAACGGCGGGGACAGAGCACCGGGGAGCTGTTTTTT

j_call: TRBJ2-7
v_call: TRBV4-1
d_call: .
clone_size: .
cdr3_aa: CASSQDSLALGSQYF
cdr3_nt: TGCGCCAGCAGCCAAGATAGTCTAGCACTGGGTTCGCAGTACTTC

j_call: TRBJ1-6
v_call: TRBV19
d_call: .
clone_size: .
cdr3_aa: CASSLTDNSPLHF
cdr3_nt: TGTGCCAGTAGTCTAACCGATAATTCACCCCTCCACTTT

j_call: TRBJ1-2
v_call: TRBV6-5
d_call: .
clone_size: .
cdr3_aa: CASSYDVGVDGYTF
cdr3_nt: TGTGCCAGCAGTTACGATGTAGGGGTTGATGGCTACACCTTC

j_call: TRBJ2-1
v_call: TRBV9
d_call: TRBD2
clone_size: .
cdr3_aa: CASSFGGLANYNEQFF
cdr3_nt: TGTGCCAGCAGCTTCGGGGGACTAGCGAACTACAATGAGCAGTTCTTC

j_call: TRBJ2-7
v_call: TRBV6-5
d_call: .
clone_size: .
cdr3_aa: CASRKDLTGYEQYF
cdr3_nt: TGTGCCAGCAGGAAGGACTTGACGGGATACGAGCAGTACTTC

j_call: TRBJ2-5
v_call: TRBV7-7
d_call: TRBD1
clone_size: .
cdr3_aa: CASSLNLAGQGASETQYF
cdr3_nt: TGTGCCAGCAGCTTAAATCTCGCCGGACAGGGGGCTTCGGAGACCCAGTACTTC

j_call: TRBJ1-1
v_call: TRBV19
d_call: .
clone_size: .
cdr3_aa: CASSSESTEAFF
cdr3_nt: TGTGCCAGTAGTAGCGAGAGCACTGAAGCTTTCTTT

j_call: TRBJ1-1
v_call: TRBV5-1
d_call: .
clone_size: .
cdr3_aa: CASSLGHPNTEAFF
cdr3_nt: TGCGCCAGCAGCCTGGGACACCCGAACACTGAAGCTTTCTTT

j_call: TRBJ2-1
v_call: TRBV14
d_call: .
clone_size: .
cdr3_aa: CASSRLGFGDEQFF
cdr3_nt: TGTGCCAGCAGCCGCCTAGGATTCGGGGATGAGCAGTTCTTC

j_call: TRBJ2-7
v_call: TRBV5-6
d_call: .
clone_size: once
cdr3_aa: CASSLRGFGYEQYF
cdr3_nt: TGTGCCAGCAGCTTGCGAGGGTTTGGCTACGAGCAGTACTTC

j_call: TRBJ1-6
v_call: TRBV30
d_call: .
clone_size: .
cdr3_aa: CAWSSGVTYNSPLHF
cdr3_nt: TGTGCCTGGAGCTCCGGGGTGACCTATAATTCACCCCTCCACTTT

j_call: TRBJ1-2
v_call: TRBV28
d_call: TRBD1
clone_size: .
cdr3_aa: CASSLTGNYGYTF
cdr3_nt: TGTGCCAGCAGCCTGACAGGGAACTATGGCTACACCTTC

j_call: TRBJ1-5
v_call: TRBV18
d_call: .
clone_size: .
cdr3_aa: CASSPQSGGGNQPQHF
cdr3_nt: TGTGCCAGCTCACCACAGTCCGGAGGGGGCAATCAGCCCCAGCATTTT

j_call: TRBJ2-2
v_call: TRBV28
d_call: TRBD2
clone_size: .
cdr3_aa: CASRWTSGRISGELFF
cdr3_nt: TGTGCCAGCAGATGGACTAGCGGGAGAATTTCCGGGGAGCTGTTTTTT

j_call: TRBJ2-1
v_call: TRBV28
d_call: TRBD2
clone_size: .
cdr3_aa: CASSSISPPGTSGRIRLNEQFF
cdr3_nt: TGTGCCAGCAGTTCGATATCCCCTCCCGGGACTAGCGGGAGGATAAGACTGAATGAGCAGTTCTTC

j_call: TRBJ2-5
v_call: TRBV21-1
d_call: .
clone_size: .
cdr3_aa: CASSTQGGGGLQETQYF
cdr3_nt: TGTGCCAGCAGCACTCAAGGAGGGGGGGGCCTACAAGAGACCCAGTACTTC

j_call: TRBJ2-7
v_call: TRBV28
d_call: .
clone_size: .
cdr3_aa: CASRRDYLATYEQYF
cdr3_nt: TGTGCCAGCAGACGAGACTATCTGGCCACCTACGAGCAGTACTTC

j_call: TRBJ1-6
v_call: TRBV7-3
d_call: .
clone_size: .
cdr3_aa: CASSTGNSPLHF
cdr3_nt: TGTGCCAGCAGCACAGGGAATTCACCCCTCCACTTT

j_call: TRBJ1-6
v_call: TRBV7-6
d_call: .
clone_size: few
cdr3_aa: CASSLVAGATTSPLHF
cdr3_nt: TGTGCCAGCAGCTTAGTAGCGGGGGCTACGACTTCACCCCTCCACTTT

j_call: TRBJ1-1
v_call: TRBV18
d_call: .
clone_size: .
cdr3_aa: CASSPGAPEAFF
cdr3_nt: TGTGCCAGCTCACCTGGGGCACCCGAAGCTTTCTTT

j_call: TRBJ2-3
v_call: TRBV7-3
d_call: .
clone_size: .
cdr3_aa: CASSLWGPDTQYF
cdr3_nt: TGTGCCAGCAGCTTGTGGGGGCCAGATACGCAGTATTTT

j_call: TRBJ1-6
v_call: TRBV5-4
d_call: TRBD1
clone_size: .
cdr3_aa: CASSSGTDYNSPLHF
cdr3_nt: TGTGCCAGCAGCTCCGGGACAGACTATAATTCACCCCTCCACTTT

j_call: TRBJ1-2
v_call: TRBV9
d_call: .
clone_size: .
cdr3_aa: CASSVSGGPYGYTF
cdr3_nt: TGTGCCAGCAGCGTTTCGGGGGGCCCCTATGGCTACACCTTC